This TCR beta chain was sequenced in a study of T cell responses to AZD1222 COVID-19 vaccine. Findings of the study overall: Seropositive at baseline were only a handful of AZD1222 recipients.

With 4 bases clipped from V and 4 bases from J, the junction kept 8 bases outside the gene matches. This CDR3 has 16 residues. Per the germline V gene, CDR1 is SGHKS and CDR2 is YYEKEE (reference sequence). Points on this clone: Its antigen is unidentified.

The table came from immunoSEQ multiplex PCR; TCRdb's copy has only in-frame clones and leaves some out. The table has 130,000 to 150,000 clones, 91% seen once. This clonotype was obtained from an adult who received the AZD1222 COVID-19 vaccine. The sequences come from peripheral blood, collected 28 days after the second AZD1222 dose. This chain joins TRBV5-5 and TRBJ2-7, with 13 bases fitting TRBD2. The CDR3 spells CASSQGLAGWNYEQYF. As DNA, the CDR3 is TGTGCCAGCAGCCAGGGACTAGCGGGGTGGAATTACGAGCAGTACTTC.